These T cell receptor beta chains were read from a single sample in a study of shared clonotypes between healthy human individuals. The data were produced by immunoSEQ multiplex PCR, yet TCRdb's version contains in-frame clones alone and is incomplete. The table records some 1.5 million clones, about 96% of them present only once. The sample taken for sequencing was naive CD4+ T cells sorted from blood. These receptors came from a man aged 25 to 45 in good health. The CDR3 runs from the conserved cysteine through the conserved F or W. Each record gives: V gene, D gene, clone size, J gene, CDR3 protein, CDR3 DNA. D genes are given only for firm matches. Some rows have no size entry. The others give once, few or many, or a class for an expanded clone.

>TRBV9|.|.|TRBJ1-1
CASSALGRPETEAFF
TGTGCCAGCAGCGCACTCGGACGGCCGGAGACTGAAGCTTTCTTT
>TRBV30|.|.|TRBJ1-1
CAWSVVAGVGYTEAFF
TGTGCCTGGAGTGTCGTGGCAGGGGTCGGTTACACTGAAGCTTTCTTT
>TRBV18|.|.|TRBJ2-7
CASSKETYEQYF
TGTGCCAGCTCAAAAGAGACTTACGAGCAGTACTTC
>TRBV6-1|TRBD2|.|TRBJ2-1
CASSGSGLAVSDEQFF
TGTGCCAGCAGTGGTTCGGGACTAGCGGTTTCCGATGAGCAGTTCTTC
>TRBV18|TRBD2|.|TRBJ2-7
CASSPRLAGGAYEQYF
TGTGCCAGCTCACCACGGCTAGCGGGAGGGGCCTACGAGCAGTACTTC
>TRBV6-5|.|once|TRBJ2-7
CASKGRDSYEQYF
TGTGCCAGCAAGGGGCGGGACTCCTACGAGCAGTACTTC
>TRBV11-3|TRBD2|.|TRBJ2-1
CASSLEKGLAGAYNEQFF
TGTGCCAGCAGCTTAGAAAAGGGACTAGCGGGAGCCTACAATGAGCAGTTCTTC
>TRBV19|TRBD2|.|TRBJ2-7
CASSPWGGEGRYEQYF
TGTGCCAGTAGTCCCTGGGGAGGGGAGGGTCGGTACGAGCAGTACTTC
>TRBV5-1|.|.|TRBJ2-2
CASSLRTAGELFF
TGCGCCAGCAGCCTGCGGACAGCCGGGGAGCTGTTTTTT
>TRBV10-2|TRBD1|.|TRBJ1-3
CASSGQGAGNTIYF
TGCGCCAGCAGTGGACAGGGAGCAGGAAACACCATATATTTT
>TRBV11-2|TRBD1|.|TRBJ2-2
CASSLGQGFTGELFF
TGTGCCAGCAGCTTGGGACAGGGGTTCACCGGGGAGCTGTTTTTT
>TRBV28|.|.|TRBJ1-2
CASSLSGSPMGRYTF
TGTGCCAGCAGTTTAAGTGGGAGTCCTATGGGGCGCTACACCTTC
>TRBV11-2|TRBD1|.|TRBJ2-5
CASRFWGQGAQGETQYF
TGTGCCAGCCGCTTTTGGGGACAGGGGGCTCAGGGAGAGACCCAGTACTTC
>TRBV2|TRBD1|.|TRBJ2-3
CASSVPGQAYTDTQYF
TGTGCCAGCTCTGTCCCGGGACAGGCCTACACAGATACGCAGTATTTT
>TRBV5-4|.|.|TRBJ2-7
CASTYDRAGYEQYF
TGTGCCAGCACCTACGACAGGGCGGGGTACGAGCAGTACTTC
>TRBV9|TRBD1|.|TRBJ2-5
CASSVRTGGAETQYF
TGTGCCAGCAGCGTTAGAACAGGGGGCGCAGAGACCCAGTACTTC
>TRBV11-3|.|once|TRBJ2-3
CASSFENPDTQYF
TGTGCCAGCAGCTTCGAGAATCCAGATACGCAGTATTTT
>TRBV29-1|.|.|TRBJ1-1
CSGMTASFLGTEAFF
TGCAGCGGGATGACAGCCTCGTTCCTAGGTACTGAAGCTTTCTTT
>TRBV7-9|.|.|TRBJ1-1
CASSPDAPMNTEAFF
TGTGCCAGCAGCCCGGACGCGCCAATGAACACTGAAGCTTTCTTT
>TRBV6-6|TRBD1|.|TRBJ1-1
CASRRQGMNTEAFF
TGTGCCAGCAGACGACAGGGCATGAACACTGAAGCTTTCTTT
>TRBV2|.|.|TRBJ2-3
CATTKSGVTDTQYF
TGTGCCACCACAAAGTCAGGGGTCACAGATACGCAGTATTTT
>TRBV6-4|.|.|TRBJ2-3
CASSAGGHPQYF
TGTGCCAGCAGTGCGGGGGGCCACCCCCAGTATTTT
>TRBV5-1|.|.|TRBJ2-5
CASSPGVGPQETQYF
TGCGCCAGCAGCCCAGGAGTAGGCCCGCAAGAGACCCAGTACTTC
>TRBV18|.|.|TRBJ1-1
CASSRAELNTEAFF
TGTGCCAGCTCACGGGCGGAGCTGAACACTGAAGCTTTCTTT
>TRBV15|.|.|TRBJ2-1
CATSRDRTELYNEQFF
TGTGCCACCAGCAGAGATAGGACAGAACTCTACAATGAGCAGTTCTTC
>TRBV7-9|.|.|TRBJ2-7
CAIMDSYEQYF
TGTGCCATTATGGACAGCTACGAGCAGTACTTC
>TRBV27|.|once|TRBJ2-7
CASSFGARSEQYF
TGTGCCAGCAGTTTCGGGGCCAGGAGCGAGCAGTACTTC
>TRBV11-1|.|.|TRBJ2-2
CASSSWDVTGELFF
TGTGCCAGCAGCTCTTGGGACGTAACCGGGGAGCTGTTTTTT